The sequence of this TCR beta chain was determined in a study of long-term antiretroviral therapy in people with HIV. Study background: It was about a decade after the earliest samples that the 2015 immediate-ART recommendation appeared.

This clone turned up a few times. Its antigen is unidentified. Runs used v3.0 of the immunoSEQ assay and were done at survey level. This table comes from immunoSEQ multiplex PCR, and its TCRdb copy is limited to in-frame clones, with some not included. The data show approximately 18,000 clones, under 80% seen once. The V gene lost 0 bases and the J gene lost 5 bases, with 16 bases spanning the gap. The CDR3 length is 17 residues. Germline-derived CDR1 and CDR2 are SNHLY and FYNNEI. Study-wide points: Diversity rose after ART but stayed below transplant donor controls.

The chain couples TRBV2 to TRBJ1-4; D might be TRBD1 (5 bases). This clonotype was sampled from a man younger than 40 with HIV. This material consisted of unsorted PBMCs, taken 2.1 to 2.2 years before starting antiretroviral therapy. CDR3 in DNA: TGTGCCAGCAGTGAAGCGGTTGACAGCAATGAGAATGAAAAACTGTTTTTT. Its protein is CASSEAVDSNENEKLFF.